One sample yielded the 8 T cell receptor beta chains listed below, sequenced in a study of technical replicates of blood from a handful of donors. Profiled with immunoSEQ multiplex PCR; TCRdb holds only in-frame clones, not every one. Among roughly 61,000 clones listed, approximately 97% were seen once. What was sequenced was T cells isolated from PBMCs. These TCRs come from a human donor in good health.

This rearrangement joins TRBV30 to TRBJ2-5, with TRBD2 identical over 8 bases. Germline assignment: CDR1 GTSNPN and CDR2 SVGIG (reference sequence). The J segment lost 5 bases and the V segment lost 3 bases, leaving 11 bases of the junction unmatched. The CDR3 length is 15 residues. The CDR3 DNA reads TGTGCCTGGAGAACCCCGGGACTAGTGGGTGAGACCCAGTACTTC. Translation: CAWRTPGLVGETQYF.

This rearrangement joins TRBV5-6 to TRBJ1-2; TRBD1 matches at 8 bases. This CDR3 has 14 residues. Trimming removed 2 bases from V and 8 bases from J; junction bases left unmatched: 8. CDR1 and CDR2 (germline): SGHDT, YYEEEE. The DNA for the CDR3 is TGTGCCAGCAGCTTAGACAGGGGTGGAGGGGGCTACACCTTC. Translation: CASSLDRGGGGYTF.

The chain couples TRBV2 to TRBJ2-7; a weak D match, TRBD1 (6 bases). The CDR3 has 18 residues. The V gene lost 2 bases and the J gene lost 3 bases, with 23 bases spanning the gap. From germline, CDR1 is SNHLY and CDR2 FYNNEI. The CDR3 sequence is CASSERSPRTATLYEQYF. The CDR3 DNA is TGTGCCAGCAGTGAACGTTCACCGCGGACAGCTACACTCTACGAGCAGTACTTC.

The CDR3 region is CATRTGRGGYTF. The CDR3 nucleotides read TGTGCCACCCGGACAGGGAGGGGCGGCTACACCTTC. The rearrangement joins TRBV30 to TRBJ1-2, with TRBD1 matching over 8 bases. The CDR3 extends over 12 amino acids. Germline V CDR1 and CDR2: GTSNPN, SVGIG (reference sequence). V shed 8 bases, J shed 8 bases, and the junction held 10 bases outside the gene matches.

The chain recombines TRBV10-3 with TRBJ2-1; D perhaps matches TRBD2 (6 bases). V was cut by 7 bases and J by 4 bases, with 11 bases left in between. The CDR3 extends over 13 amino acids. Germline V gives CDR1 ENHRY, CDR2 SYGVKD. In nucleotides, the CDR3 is TGTGCCATCATTGGGGGGAATTACAATGAGCAGTTCTTC. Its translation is CAIIGGNYNEQFF.

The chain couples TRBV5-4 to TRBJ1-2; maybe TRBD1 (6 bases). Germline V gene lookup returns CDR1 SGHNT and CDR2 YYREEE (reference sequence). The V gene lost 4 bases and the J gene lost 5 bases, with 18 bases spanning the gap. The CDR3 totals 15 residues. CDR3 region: CASSGVEQGRYGYTF. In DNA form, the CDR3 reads TGTGCCAGCAGCGGCGTTGAACAGGGCCGATATGGCTACACCTTC. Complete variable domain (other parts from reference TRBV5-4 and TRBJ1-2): ETGVTQSPTHLIKTRGQQVTLRCSSQSGHNTVSWYQQALGQGPQFIFQYYREEENGRGNFPPRFSGLQFPNYSSELNVNALELDDSALYLCASSGVEQGRYGYTFGSGTRLTVV.

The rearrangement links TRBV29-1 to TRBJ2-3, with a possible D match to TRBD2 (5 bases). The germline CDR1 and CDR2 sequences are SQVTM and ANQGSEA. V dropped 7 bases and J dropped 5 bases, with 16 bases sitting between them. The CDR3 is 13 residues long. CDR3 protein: CSGSGKPGDTQYF. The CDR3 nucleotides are TGCAGCGGATCCGGGAAGCCGGGAGATACGCAGTATTTT.

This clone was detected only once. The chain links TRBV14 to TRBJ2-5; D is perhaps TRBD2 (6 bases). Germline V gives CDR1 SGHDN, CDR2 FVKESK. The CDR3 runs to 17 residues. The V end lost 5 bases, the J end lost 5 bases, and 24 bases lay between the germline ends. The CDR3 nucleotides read TGTGCCAGCAGCGAATCCCCAGGGTGGGGGAGGTTGGAGACCCAGTACTTC. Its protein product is CASSESPGWGRLETQYF.